The TCR beta chain described here comes from a study of T-cell reconstitution after alpha-beta-depleted transplantation in children. General observations from the study: Hyperexpanded clones declined; after one year, newly produced T cells mostly supplied diversity.

With regard to this clonotype: The antigen is undetermined.

TCRbeta library construction was performed incorporating unique molecular identifiers. A single record per CDR3 protein comes from TCRdb applying MiXCR to the PCR reads. Of under 250,000 distinct CDR3 sequences in the sample, approximately 7% are singletons; the top ten hold around 5%. This CDR3 contains 17 residues. CDR1 is MGHRA, CDR2 YSYEKL, per germline. V shed 0 bases, J shed 4 bases, and the junction held 8 bases outside the gene matches. The clonotype was recovered from a boy between 2 and 10 years old with acute lymphoblastic leukemia, due to receive a stem cell transplant. The sample consisted of PBMCs, taken before TCRalphabeta/CD19-depleted stem cell transplant. The chain joins TRBV4-1 to TRBJ2-1; 8 bases are a match to TRBD2. This chain's CDR3 is CASSQDSMSGGYNEQFF. CDR3 nucleotides: TGCGCCAGCAGCCAAGATTCTATGTCGGGGGGGTACAATGAGCAGTTCTTC.